These T cell receptor beta chains were read from a single sample in a study of shared clonotypes between healthy human individuals. Produced via immunoSEQ multiplex PCR; TCRdb's table is partial and in-frame only. The table includes 550,000 to 850,000 clones, around 72% detected once. The sequencing sample was made of memory CD4+ T cells sorted from blood. The receptors here all came from a woman aged 30 to 39 in good health. Each CDR3 is given with its conserved first and last residue. The D gene is left open where the match is weak. The listing skips clone size in some rows; elsewhere it reads once, few, many or a size class.

v_gene	d_gene	abundance	j_gene	CDR3aa	CDR3nt
TRBV6-6	TRBD1	NA	TRBJ2-2	CASSPTGANTGELFF	TGTGCCAGCAGCCCGACAGGGGCGAACACCGGGGAGCTGTTTTTT
TRBV6-5	NA	NA	TRBJ1-1	CASSYEGGHTEAFF	TGTGCCAGCAGTTACGAAGGTGGGCACACTGAAGCTTTCTTT
TRBV7-3	TRBD1	NA	TRBJ2-7	CASSPQRDSYEQYF	TGTGCCAGCAGCCCCCAACGGGACAGCTACGAGCAGTACTTC
TRBV28	NA	many	TRBJ2-2	CASPGGGGSNTGELFF	TGTGCCAGCCCCGGCGGCGGCGGCTCGAACACCGGGGAGCTGTTTTTT
TRBV12-5	TRBD2	few	TRBJ2-2	CASGLVSPGLAINRELFF	TGTGCTAGTGGTTTGGTCTCGCCGGGACTAGCGATTAACCGGGAGCTGTTTTTT
TRBV6-1	NA	NA	TRBJ2-7	CASSTGYEQYF	TGTGCCAGCAGTACTGGCTACGAGCAGTACTTC
TRBV27	NA	NA	TRBJ2-7	CASLTSSYEQYF	TGTGCCAGCCTGACAAGCTCCTACGAGCAGTACTTC
TRBV28	TRBD2	NA	TRBJ2-1	CASSPGLAGVEQFF	TGTGCCAGCAGTCCCGGACTAGCGGGAGTCGAGCAGTTCTTC
TRBV27	NA	NA	TRBJ1-5	CASRTLANQPQHF	TGTGCCAGCAGGACACTTGCCAATCAGCCCCAGCATTTT
TRBV28	NA	NA	TRBJ1-3	CASRRGNTIYF	TGTGCCAGCAGGAGAGGAAACACCATATATTTT
TRBV28	TRBD1	NA	TRBJ2-5	CASSQTGQGKETQYF	TGTGCCAGCAGTCAAACGGGACAGGGCAAAGAGACCCAGTACTTC